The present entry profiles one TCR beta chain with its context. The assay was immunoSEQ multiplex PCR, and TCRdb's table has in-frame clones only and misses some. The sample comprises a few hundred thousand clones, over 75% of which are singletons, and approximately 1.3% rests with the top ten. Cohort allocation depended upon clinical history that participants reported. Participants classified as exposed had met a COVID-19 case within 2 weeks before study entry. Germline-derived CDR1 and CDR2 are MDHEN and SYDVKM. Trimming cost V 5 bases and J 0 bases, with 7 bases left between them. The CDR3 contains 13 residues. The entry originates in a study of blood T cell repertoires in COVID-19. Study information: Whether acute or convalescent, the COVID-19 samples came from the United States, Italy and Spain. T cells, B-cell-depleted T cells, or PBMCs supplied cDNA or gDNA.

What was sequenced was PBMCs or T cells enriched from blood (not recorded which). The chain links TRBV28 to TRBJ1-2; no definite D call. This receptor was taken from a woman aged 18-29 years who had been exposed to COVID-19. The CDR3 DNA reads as TGTGCCAGCAGTAGTCTAGCTAACTATGGCTACACCTTC. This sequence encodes CASSSLANYGYTF.